The TCR beta chain under discussion was sequenced for a study of Ad26.COV2.S vaccination and SARS-CoV-2 variants. In the study overall: The vaccine Ad26.COV2.S was put into the muscle once, or twice with 56 days between.

Data came from immunoSEQ multiplex PCR; TCRdb stores just in-frame clones and leaves some out. The sample lists about 370,000 clones, over 75% seen once, with about 2% in the top ten. Treatment defined: around 19 received Ad26.COV2.S at low or high dose, single or two shots; several received placebo; per-sample allocation not given. Sampling occurred on day 63 after the first vaccine or placebo injection. A Boston donor was an adult aged 18-55 years. V dropped 2 bases and J dropped 5 bases, with 7 bases sitting between them. Germline V gene lookup returns CDR1 LGHDT and CDR2 YNNKEL (reference sequence). The CDR3 spans 12 residues. This clone occurred once.

This specimen was peripheral blood, taken in a trial of Ad26.COV2.S vaccine versus placebo. The TCR comes from a person aged 18 to 59 who received the Ad26.COV2.S COVID-19 vaccine or a placebo. The chain couples TRBV3-1 (or the pseudogene TRBV3-2) to TRBJ2-7; D not resolved. The CDR3 DNA reads as TGTGCCAGCAGCCAATTCGTCGACGAGCAGTACTTC. This codes for CASSQFVDEQYF.